The 9 T cell receptor beta chains reported below all come from one sample, sequenced in a study of T-cell reconstitution after alpha-beta-depleted transplantation in children. Preparation of the TCRbeta library involved a method that used unique molecular identifiers. MiXCR, run by TCRdb on the PCR reads, gives a single entry per CDR3 protein. The table has fewer than 700,000 distinct CDR3 sequences, over 10% seen once. The specimen comprised PBMCs, mostly from graft donor cells, sampled 360 days after TCRalphabeta/CD19-depleted stem cell transplant. The receptors here all came from a male patient under 18 who had a stem cell transplant for acute myeloid leukemia, so the T cells may come from the graft donor.

This clonotype has a handful of counts. The chain is built from TRBV6-2 or TRBV6-3 and TRBJ2-7, with D uncertain. The CDR3 extends over 14 amino acids. V was pared by 6 bases and J by 3 bases, with 15 bases between. Germline lookup yields CDR1 MNHEY and CDR2 SVGEGT. The DNA of the CDR3 is TGTGCCAGCAGCAACCCGGTCGTCCGCTACGAGCAGTACTTC. Protein product: CASSNPVVRYEQYF.

The V gene is TRBV4-1, the J gene TRBJ2-7, with D possibly being TRBD1 (6 bases). V was trimmed by 3 bases and J by 3 bases, leaving 18 bases between them. The CDR3 has 16 residues. Germline V gene lookup returns CDR1 MGHRA and CDR2 YSYEKL. CDR3: CASSQGHRARNYEQYF. The CDR3 nucleotides read TGCGCCAGCAGCCAGGGACACAGGGCTCGAAACTACGAGCAGTACTTC.

The chain links TRBV9 to TRBJ2-7; 7 bases agree with TRBD1. CDR3 length equals 14 residues. V gave up 3 bases and J gave up 4 bases; unmatched junction bases: 7. Germline CDR1 and CDR2: SGDLS and YYNGEE. In DNA, the CDR3 is TGTGCCAGCAGCGAGGGGACCAGGGGGTACGAGCAGTACTTC. The encoded protein is CASSEGTRGYEQYF.

The V and J genes are TRBV28 and TRBJ2-7; unclear D gene. Germline-derived CDR1 and CDR2 are MDHEN and SYDVKM. The CDR3 is 16 residues long. V was trimmed by 3 bases and J by 2 bases, leaving 17 bases between them. In nucleotides, the CDR3 is TGTGCCAGCAGTTTTTTGTGGCTCCCCGTTACCTACGAGCAGTACTTC. Translating it yields CASSFLWLPVTYEQYF. Filled out from reference TRBV28 and TRBJ2-7, the complete variable domain reads DVKVTQSSRYLVKRTGEKVFLECVQDMDHENMFWYRQDPGLGLRLIYFSYDVKMKEKGDIPEGYSVSREKKERFSLILESASTNQTSMYLCASSFLWLPVTYEQYFGPGTRLTVT.

CDR3 bases: TGTGCCAGCAGCCCCAGACTAGCCCGCGGTAATGAGCAGTTCTTC. Protein: CASSPRLARGNEQFF. V gene TRBV7-9 combines with J gene TRBJ2-1; TRBD2 aligns across 7 bases. The CDR3 contains 15 residues. V shed 5 bases, J shed 7 bases, and the junction held 11 bases outside the gene matches. Germline-derived CDR1 and CDR2 are SEHNR and FQNEAQ (reference sequence).

This clonotype was detected only a few times. The chain is built from TRBV29-1 and TRBJ2-1; 11 bases agree with TRBD2. The CDR3 totals 19 residues. V dropped 5 bases and J dropped 11; count of bases not matched to a gene: 26. Germline values: CDR1 SQVTM, CDR2 ANQGSEA. CDR3 loop: CSVLTGTALLAGGLNKQFF. CDR3 nucleotides: TGCAGCGTTCTGACCGGGACAGCGCTTTTAGCGGGAGGGCTTAATAAGCAGTTCTTC.

This sequence joins TRBV7-3 and TRBJ1-1; the D gene is possibly TRBD1 (5 bases). Germline CDR1 is SGHTA and CDR2 is FQGTGA. The germline V and J ends were trimmed by 5 bases and 1 base, with 14 bases remaining between them. The CDR3 is 15 residues long. Here the CDR3 reads CASSPRGMENTEAFF. In DNA form, the CDR3 reads TGTGCCAGCAGCCCCCGGGGGATGGAGAACACTGAAGCTTTCTTT.

The chain is built from TRBV6-1 and TRBJ1-6; 7 bases map to TRBD1. CDR3 size: 15 residues. CDR1 and CDR2 (germline): MNHNS, SASEGT. The ends lost 1 base at V and 12 bases at J; junction bases unmatched: 9. CDR3 sequence reads: CASSEEGTVGVPLHF. The CDR3 nucleotides read TGTGCCAGCAGTGAAGAGGGGACAGTCGGGGTACCCCTCCACTTT.

J is TRBJ1-4 and V is TRBV29-1; possibly TRBD1 for D (5 bases). V dropped 6 bases and J dropped 1 base, with 15 bases sitting between them. Germline CDR1 and CDR2: SQVTM and ANQGSEA. The CDR3 runs to 15 residues. The CDR3 spells CSVKVGALTNEKLFF. CDR3 bases: TGCAGCGTCAAAGTCGGGGCGCTAACTAATGAAAAACTGTTTTTT. Variable domain in full (rest from reference TRBV29-1 and TRBJ1-4): SAVISQKPSRDICQRGTSLTIQCQVDSQVTMMFWYRQQPGQSLTLIATANQGSEATYESGFVIDKFPISRPNLTFSTLTVSNMSPEDSSIYLCSVKVGALTNEKLFFGSGTQLSVL.